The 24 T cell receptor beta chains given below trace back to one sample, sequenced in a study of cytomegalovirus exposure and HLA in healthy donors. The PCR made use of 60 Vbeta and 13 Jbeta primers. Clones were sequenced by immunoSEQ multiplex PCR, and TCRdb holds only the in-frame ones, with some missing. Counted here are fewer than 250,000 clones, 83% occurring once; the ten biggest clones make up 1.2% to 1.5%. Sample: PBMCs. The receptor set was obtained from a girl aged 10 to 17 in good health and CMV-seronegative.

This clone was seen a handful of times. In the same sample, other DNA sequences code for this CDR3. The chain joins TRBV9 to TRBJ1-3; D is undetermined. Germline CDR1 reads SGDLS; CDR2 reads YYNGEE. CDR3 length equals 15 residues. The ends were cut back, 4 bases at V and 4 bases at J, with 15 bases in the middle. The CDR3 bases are TGTGCCAGCAGCCCTTGGGTTTCGGGAGGAAACACCATATATTTT. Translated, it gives CASSPWVSGGNTIYF.

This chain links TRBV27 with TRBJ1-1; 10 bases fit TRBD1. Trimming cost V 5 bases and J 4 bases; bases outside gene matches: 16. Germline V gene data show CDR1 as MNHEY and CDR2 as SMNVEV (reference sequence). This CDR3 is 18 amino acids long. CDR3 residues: CASSPTTSGDRGPTEAFF. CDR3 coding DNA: TGTGCCAGCAGTCCCACTACATCCGGGGACAGGGGTCCCACTGAAGCTTTCTTT.

The CDR3 protein is CASSEKPRPIDTQYF. The DNA for the CDR3 is TGTGCCAGCAGTGAGAAGCCCAGGCCAATAGATACGCAGTATTTT. V usage is TRBV6-4 and J usage is TRBJ2-3; D ambiguous. V shed 3 bases and J shed 5 bases, with 15 bases lying between them. Germline lookup yields CDR1 MRHNA and CDR2 SNTAGT. The CDR3 runs to 15 residues.

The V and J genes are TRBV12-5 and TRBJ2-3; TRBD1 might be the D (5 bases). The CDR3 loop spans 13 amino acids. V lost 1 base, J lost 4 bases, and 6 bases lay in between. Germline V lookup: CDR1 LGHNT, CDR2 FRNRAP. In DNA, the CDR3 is TGTGCTAGTGGTTTGGGCAGGGCAGATACGCAGTATTTT. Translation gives CASGLGRADTQYF.

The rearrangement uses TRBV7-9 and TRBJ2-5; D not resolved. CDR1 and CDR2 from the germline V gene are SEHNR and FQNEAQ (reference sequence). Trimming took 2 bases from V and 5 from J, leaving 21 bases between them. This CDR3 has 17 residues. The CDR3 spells CASSLYAGASPEETQYF. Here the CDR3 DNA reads TGTGCCAGCAGCTTATATGCCGGAGCGAGTCCAGAGGAGACCCAGTACTTC.

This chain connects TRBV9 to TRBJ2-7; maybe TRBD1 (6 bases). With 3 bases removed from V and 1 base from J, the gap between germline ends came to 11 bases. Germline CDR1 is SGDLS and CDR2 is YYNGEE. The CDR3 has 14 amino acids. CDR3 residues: CASSEAGQSYEQYF. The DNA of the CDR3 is TGTGCCAGCAGCGAGGCTGGACAGTCCTACGAGCAGTACTTC.

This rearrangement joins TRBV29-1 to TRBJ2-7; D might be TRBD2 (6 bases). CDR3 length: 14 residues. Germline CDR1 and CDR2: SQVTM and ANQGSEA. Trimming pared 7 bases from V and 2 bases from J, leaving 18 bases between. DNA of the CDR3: TGCAGCGGGGTGGGTGGGGGGAGTACCTACGAGCAGTACTTC. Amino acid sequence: CSGVGGGSTYEQYF.

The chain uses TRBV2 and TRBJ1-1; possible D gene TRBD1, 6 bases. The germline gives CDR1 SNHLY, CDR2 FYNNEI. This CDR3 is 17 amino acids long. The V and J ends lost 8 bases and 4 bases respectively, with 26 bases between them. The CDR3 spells CASFPGQIFKPTTEAFF. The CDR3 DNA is TGTGCCAGCTTCCCTGGACAGATTTTTAAACCCACCACTGAAGCTTTCTTT.

This CDR3 reads CASSESTLLAHEQFF. CDR3 coding DNA: TGTGCCAGCAGTGAATCTACGCTGTTAGCCCATGAGCAGTTCTTC. The chain carries TRBV2 and TRBJ2-1, with D unresolved. The CDR3 totals 15 residues. The germline CDR1 and CDR2 sequences are SNHLY and FYNNEI. V was clipped by 2 bases and J by 8 bases, with 16 bases between them.

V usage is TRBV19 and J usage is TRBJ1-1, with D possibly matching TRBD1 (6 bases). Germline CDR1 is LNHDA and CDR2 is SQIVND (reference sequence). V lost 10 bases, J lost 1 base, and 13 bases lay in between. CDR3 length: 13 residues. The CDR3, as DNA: TGTGCCACTTCTTTAGGGGGGAACACTGAAGCTTTCTTT. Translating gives CATSLGGNTEAFF. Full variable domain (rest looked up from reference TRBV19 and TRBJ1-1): DGGITQSPKYLFRKEGQNVTLSCEQNLNHDAMYWYRQDPGQGLRLIYYSQIVNDFQKGDIAEGYSVSREKKESFPLTVTSAQKNPTAFYLCATSLGGNTEAFFGQGTRLTVV.

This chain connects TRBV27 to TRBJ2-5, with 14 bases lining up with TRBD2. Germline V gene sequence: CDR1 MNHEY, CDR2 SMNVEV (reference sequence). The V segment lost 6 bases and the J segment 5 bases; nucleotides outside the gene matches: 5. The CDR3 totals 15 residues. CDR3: CASRTSGRARETQYF. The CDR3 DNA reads TGTGCCAGCAGGACTAGCGGGAGGGCCCGGGAGACCCAGTACTTC.

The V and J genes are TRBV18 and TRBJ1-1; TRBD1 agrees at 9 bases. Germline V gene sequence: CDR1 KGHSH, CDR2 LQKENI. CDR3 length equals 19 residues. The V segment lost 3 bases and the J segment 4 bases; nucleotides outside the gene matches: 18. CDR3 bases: TGTGCCAGCTCACCCTATCAACAGGGGGCGAATTCCCGAACCACTGAAGCTTTCTTT. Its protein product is CASSPYQQGANSRTTEAFF.

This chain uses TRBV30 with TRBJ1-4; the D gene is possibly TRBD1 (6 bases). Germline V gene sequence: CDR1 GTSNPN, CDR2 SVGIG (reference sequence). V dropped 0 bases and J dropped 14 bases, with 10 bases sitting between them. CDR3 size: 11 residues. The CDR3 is CAWSVGDKLFF. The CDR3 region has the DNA TGTGCCTGGAGTGTGGGGGACAAGCTGTTTTTT.

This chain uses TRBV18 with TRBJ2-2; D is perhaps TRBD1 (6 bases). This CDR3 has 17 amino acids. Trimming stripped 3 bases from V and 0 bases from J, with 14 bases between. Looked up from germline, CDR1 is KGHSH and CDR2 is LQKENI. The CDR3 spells CASSPTVGQPNTGELFF. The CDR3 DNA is TGTGCCAGCTCACCGACAGTAGGACAGCCGAACACCGGGGAGCTGTTTTTT.

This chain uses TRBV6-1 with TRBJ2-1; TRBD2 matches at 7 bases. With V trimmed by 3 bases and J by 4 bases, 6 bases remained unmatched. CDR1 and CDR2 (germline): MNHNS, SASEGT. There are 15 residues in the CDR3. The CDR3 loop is CASSEREPLYNEQFF. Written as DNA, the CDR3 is TGTGCCAGCAGTGAGCGGGAGCCATTATACAATGAGCAGTTCTTC.

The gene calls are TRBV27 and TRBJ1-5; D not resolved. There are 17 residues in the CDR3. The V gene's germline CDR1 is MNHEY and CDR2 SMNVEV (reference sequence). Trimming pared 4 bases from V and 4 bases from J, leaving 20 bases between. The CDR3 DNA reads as TGTGCCAGCAGTTCCGAGGTCTGGAAAGGGAGAAATCAGCCCCAGCATTTT. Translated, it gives CASSSEVWKGRNQPQHF.

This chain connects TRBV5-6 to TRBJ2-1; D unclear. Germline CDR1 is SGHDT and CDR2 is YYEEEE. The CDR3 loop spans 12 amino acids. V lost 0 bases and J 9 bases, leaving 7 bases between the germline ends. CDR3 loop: CASSLGAAEQFF. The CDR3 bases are TGTGCCAGCAGCTTGGGGGCCGCTGAGCAGTTCTTC.

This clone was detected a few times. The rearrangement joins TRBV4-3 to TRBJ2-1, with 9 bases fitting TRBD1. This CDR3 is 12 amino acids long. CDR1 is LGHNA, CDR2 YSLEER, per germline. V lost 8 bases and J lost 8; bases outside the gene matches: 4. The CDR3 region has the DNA TGCGCCAGCGGACAGGGGTGGGATGAGCAGTTCTTC. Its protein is CASGQGWDEQFF.

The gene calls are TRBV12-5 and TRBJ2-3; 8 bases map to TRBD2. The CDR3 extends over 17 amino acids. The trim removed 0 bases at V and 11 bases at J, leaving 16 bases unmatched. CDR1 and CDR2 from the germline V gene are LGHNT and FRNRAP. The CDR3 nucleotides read TGTGCTAGTGGTTTGGTACATCGTAGCGGGAATAGATACAGGCAGTATTTT. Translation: CASGLVHRSGNRYRQYF. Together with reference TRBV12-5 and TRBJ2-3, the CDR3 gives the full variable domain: DARVTQTPRHKVTEMGQEVTMRCQPILGHNTVFWYRQTMMQGLELLAYFRNRAPLDDSGMPKDRFSAEMPDATLATLKIQPSEPRDSAVYFCASGLVHRSGNRYRQYFGPGTRLTVL.

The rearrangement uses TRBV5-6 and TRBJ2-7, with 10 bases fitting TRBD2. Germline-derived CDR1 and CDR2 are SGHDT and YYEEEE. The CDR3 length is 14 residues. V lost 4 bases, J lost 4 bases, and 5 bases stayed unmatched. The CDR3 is CASSPASGSYEQYF. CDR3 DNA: TGTGCCAGCAGCCCGGCTAGCGGGAGTTACGAGCAGTACTTC.

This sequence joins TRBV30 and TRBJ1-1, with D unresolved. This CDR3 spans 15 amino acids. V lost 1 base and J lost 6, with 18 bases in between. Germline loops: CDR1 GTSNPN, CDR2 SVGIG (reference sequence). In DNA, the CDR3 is TGTGCCTGGAGTGCCCCAGGCCCGAAGGTGGCTGAAGCTTTCTTT. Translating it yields CAWSAPGPKVAEAFF.

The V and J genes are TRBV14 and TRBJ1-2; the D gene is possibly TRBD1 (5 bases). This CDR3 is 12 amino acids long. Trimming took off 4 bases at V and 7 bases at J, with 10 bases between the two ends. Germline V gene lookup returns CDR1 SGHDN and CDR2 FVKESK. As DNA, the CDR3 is TGTGCCAGCAGCCGATTGGGGGGTGGCTACACCTTC. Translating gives CASSRLGGGYTF.

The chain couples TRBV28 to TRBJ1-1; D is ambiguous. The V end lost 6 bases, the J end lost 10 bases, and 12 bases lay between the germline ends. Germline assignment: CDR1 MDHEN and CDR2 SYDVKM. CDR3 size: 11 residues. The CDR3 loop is CASRFADLAFF. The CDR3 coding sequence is TGTGCCAGCAGGTTTGCGGATTTAGCTTTCTTT.

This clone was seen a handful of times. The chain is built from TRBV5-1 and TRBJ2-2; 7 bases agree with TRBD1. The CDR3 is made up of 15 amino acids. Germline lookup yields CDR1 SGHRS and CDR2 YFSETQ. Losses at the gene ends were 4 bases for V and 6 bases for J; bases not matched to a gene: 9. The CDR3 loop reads CASSLFDRAAGELFF. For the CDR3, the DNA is TGCGCCAGCAGCCTCTTTGACAGGGCGGCCGGGGAGCTGTTTTTT. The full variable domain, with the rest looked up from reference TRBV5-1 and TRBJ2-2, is KAGVTQTPRYLIKTRGQQVTLSCSPISGHRSVSWYQQTPGQGLQFLFEYFSETQRNKGNFPGRFSGRQFSNSRSEMNVSTLELGDSALYLCASSLFDRAAGELFFGEGSRLTVL.